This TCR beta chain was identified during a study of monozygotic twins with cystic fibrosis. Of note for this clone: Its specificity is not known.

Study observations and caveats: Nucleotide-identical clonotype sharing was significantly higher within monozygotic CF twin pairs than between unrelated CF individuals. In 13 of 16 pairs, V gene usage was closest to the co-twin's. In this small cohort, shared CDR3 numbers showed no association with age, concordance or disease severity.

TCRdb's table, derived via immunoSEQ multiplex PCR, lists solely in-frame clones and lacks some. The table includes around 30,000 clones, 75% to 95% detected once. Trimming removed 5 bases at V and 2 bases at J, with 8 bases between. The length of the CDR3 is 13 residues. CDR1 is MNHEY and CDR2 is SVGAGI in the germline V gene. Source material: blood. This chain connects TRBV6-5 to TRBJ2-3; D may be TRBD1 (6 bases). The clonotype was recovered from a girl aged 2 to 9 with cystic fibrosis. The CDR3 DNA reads TGTGCCAGCAGTAGGACAGACACAGATACGCAGTATTTT. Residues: CASSRTDTDTQYF.